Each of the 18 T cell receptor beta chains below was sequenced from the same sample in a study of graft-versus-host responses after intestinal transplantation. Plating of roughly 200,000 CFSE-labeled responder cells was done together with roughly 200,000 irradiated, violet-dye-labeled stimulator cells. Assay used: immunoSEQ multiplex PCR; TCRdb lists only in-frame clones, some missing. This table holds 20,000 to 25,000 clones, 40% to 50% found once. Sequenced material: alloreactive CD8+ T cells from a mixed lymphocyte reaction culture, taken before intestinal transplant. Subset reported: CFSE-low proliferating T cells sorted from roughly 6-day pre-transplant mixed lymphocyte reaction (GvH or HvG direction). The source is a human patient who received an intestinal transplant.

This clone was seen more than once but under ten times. The CDR3 nucleotides are TGTGCCAGCAGCCACGGGACCTACTACGAGCAGTACTTC. This gives the protein CASSHGTYYEQYF. The rearrangement links TRBV6-5 to TRBJ2-7; either TRBD1 or TRBD2 may fit D (5 bases each). Germline V lookup: CDR1 MNHEY, CDR2 SVGAGI. Trimming took 6 bases from V and 3 from J, leaving 12 bases between them. The CDR3 covers 13 residues.

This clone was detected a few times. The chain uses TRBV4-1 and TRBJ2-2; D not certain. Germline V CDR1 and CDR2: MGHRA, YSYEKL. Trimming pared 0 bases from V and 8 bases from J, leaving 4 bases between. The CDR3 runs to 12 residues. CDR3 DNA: TGCGCCAGCAGCCAAGAAGCAGGGGAGCTGTTTTTT. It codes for CASSQEAGELFF.

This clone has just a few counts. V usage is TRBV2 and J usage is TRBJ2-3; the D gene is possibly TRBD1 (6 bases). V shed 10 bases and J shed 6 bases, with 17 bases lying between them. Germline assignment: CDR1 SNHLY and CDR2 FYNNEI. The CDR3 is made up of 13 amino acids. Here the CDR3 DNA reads TGTGCCACCCGGGCAGGGGTTCCCGATACGCAGTATTTT. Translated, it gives CATRAGVPDTQYF.

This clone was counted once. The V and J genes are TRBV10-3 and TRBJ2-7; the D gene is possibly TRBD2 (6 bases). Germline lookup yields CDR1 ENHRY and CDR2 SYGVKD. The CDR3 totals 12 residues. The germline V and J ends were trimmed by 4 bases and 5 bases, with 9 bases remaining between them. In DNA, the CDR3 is TGTGCCATCAGTGCCCGGGAGAACGAGCAGTACTTC. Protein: CAISARENEQYF.

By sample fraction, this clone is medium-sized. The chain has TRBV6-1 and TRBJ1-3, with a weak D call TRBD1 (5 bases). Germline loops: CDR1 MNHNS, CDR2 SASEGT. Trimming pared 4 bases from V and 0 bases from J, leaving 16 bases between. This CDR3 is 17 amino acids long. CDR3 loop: CASSVSRDSYSGNTIYF. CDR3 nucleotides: TGTGCCAGCAGTGTATCTCGCGACAGCTACTCTGGAAACACCATATATTTT.

The CDR3: CSVYGGNIQYF. The DNA of the CDR3 is TGCAGCGTTTACGGAGGAAACATTCAGTACTTC. V is TRBV29-1 and J is TRBJ2-4; the D gene is possibly TRBD2 (5 bases). Germline loops: CDR1 SQVTM, CDR2 ANQGSEA. Trimming pared 5 bases from V and 6 bases from J, leaving 8 bases between. The CDR3 extends over 11 amino acids.

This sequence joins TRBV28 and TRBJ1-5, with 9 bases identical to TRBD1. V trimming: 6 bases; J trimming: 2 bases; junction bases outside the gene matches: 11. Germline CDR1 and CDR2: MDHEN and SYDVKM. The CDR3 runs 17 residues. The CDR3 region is CASSSTGGAFGNQPQHF. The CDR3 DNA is TGTGCCAGCAGCAGTACAGGGGGCGCATTTGGCAATCAGCCCCAGCATTTT.

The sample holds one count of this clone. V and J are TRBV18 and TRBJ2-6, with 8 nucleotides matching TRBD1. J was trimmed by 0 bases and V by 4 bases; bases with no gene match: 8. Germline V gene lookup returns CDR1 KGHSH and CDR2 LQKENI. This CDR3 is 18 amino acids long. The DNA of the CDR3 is TGTGCCAGCTCACTTTTCGGGACAGGAATCTCTGGGGCCAACGTCCTGACTTTC. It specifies CASSLFGTGISGANVLTF.

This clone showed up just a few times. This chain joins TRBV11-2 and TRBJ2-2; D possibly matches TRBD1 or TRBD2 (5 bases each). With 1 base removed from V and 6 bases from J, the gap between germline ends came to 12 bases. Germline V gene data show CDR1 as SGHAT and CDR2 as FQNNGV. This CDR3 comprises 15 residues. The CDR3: CASSLVAGTAGELFF. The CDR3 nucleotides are TGTGCCAGCAGCTTAGTGGCAGGGACGGCCGGGGAGCTGTTTTTT.

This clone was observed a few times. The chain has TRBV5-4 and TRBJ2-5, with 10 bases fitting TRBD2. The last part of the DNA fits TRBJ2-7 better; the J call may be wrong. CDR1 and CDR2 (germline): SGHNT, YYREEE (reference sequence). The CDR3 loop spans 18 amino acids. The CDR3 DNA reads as TGTGCCAGCAGCCCACCCCCGGCCAGCGGGAGGGGAACCTACGAGCAGTACTTC. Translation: CASSPPPASGRGTYEQYF.

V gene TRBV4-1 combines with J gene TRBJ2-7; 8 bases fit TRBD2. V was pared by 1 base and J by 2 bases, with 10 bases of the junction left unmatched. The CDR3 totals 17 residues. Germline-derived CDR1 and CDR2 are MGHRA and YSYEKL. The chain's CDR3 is CASSQAAGISGAYEQYF. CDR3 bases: TGCGCCAGCAGCCAAGCTGCAGGGATTAGCGGGGCCTACGAGCAGTACTTC.

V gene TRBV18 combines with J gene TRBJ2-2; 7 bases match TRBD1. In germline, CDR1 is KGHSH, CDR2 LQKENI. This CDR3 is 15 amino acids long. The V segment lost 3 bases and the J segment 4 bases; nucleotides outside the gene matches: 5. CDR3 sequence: CASSPLGTATGELFF. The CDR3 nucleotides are TGTGCCAGCTCACCCCTCGGGACAGCCACCGGGGAGCTGTTTTTT.

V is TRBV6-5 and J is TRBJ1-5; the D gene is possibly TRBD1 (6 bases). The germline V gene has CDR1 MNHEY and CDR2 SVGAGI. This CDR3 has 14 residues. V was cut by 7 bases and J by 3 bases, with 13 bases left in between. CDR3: CASNNRVLNQPQHF. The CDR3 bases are TGTGCCAGCAATAACAGGGTACTCAATCAGCCCCAGCATTTT.

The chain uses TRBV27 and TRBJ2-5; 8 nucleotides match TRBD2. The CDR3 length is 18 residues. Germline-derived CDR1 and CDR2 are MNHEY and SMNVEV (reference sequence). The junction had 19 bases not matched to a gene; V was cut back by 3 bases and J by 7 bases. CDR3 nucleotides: TGTGCCAGCAGTTTTCCCGGGAGGGGCAATGTCGTTGGGGGGACCCAGTACTTC. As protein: CASSFPGRGNVVGGTQYF.

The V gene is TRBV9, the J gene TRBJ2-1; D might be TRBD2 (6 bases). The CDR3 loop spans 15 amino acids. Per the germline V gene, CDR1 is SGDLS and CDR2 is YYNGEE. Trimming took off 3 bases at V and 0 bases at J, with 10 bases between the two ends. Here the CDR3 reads CASSALGGSYNEQFF. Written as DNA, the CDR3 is TGTGCCAGCAGCGCCTTGGGGGGCTCCTACAATGAGCAGTTCTTC.

The CDR3 protein is CASSEVRVAFF. CDR3 coding DNA: TGCGCCAGCAGTGAGGTCAGGGTAGCTTTCTTT. This chain joins TRBV10-2 and TRBJ1-1, with a weak D call TRBD1 (5 bases). In germline, CDR1 is WSHSY, CDR2 SAAADI. V shed 2 bases and J shed 10 bases, with 8 bases lying between them. The CDR3 totals 11 residues.

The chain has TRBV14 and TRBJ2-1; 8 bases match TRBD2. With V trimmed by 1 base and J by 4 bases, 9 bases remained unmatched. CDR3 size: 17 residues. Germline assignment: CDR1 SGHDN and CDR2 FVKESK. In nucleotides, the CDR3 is TGTGCCAGCAGCCAAGGGTCGGGAGGGCCCTGGTACAATGAGCAGTTCTTC. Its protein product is CASSQGSGGPWYNEQFF. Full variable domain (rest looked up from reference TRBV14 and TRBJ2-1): EAGVTQFPSHSVIEKGQTVTLRCDPISGHDNLYWYRRVMGKEIKFLLHFVKESKQDESGMPNNRFLAERTGGTYSTLKVQPAELEDSGVYFCASSQGSGGPWYNEQFFGPGTRLTVL.

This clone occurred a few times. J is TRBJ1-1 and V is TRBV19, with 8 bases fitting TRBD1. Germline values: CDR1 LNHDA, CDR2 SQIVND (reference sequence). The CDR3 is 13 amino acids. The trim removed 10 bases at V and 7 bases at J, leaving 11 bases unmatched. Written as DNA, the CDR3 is TGTGCCACCAGGGGGCCGGGGGTGATTGAAGCTTTCTTT. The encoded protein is CATRGPGVIEAFF.